The 26 T cell receptor beta chains below were found in one sample sequenced in a study of radiotherapy plus CTLA-4 blockade in lung cancer. Using immunoSEQ multiplex PCR, the repertoire was profiled, and TCRdb retains in-frame clones only, with some absent. This table holds more than 50,000 clones, approximately 79% found once. Sequenced material: peripheral blood, taken from a patient treated with radiotherapy plus ipilimumab. Receptors originate from a human donor with non-small cell lung cancer who had a complete response to radiotherapy plus ipilimumab.

The V and J genes are TRBV27 and TRBJ2-1, with 7 positions matching TRBD2. This CDR3 has 17 amino acids. V gave up 6 bases and J gave up 7 bases; unmatched junction bases: 18. Germline V gene data show CDR1 as MNHEY and CDR2 as SMNVEV (reference sequence). The CDR3 sequence is CASSPSPAGRPSNEQFF. CDR3 coding DNA: TGTGCCAGCAGCCCAAGTCCAGCGGGGAGGCCAAGTAATGAGCAGTTCTTC.

V and J are TRBV28 and TRBJ1-2; D uncertain. Germline V gene sequence: CDR1 MDHEN, CDR2 SYDVKM. The CDR3 covers 14 residues. The V end was cut by 1 base, the J end by 4 bases, with 10 bases between. CDR3 sequence (DNA): TGTGCCAGCAGTTTATTTGGGCTTAGCTATGGCTACACCTTC. This translates into CASSLFGLSYGYTF.

This clone turned up a few times. V usage is TRBV25-1 and J usage is TRBJ1-2, with 8 bases aligning to TRBD1. Germline trimming cut 5 bases from V and 8 bases from J; bases unmatched to any gene: 10. Germline V gives CDR1 MGHDK, CDR2 SYGVNS. CDR3 length equals 14 residues. The CDR3 loop reads CASSPRTGRIGYTF. In DNA, the CDR3 is TGTGCCAGCAGTCCAAGGACAGGGCGGATCGGCTACACCTTC.

V is TRBV15 and J is TRBJ2-3; D unresolved. V lost 0 bases, J lost 6 bases, and 4 bases lay in between. CDR3 length: 12 amino acids. Germline V gives CDR1 LNHNV, CDR2 YYDKDF (reference sequence). As DNA, the CDR3 is TGTGCCACCAGCAGAGAGGGCGATACGCAGTATTTT. Protein sequence: CATSREGDTQYF.

The chain couples TRBV18 to TRBJ2-7; 8 bases are a match to TRBD2. This CDR3 is built from 14 residues. With V trimmed by 8 bases and J by 0 bases, 6 bases remained unmatched. Germline assignment: CDR1 KGHSH and CDR2 LQKENI. The CDR3 DNA reads TGTGCCAGCACCCCGGGGGGGAGCTCCTACGAGCAGTACTTC. Its protein product is CASTPGGSSYEQYF.

The rearrangement joins TRBV7-2 to TRBJ2-5; 7 bases map to TRBD1. V lost 4 bases and J lost 0; bases outside the gene matches: 5. This CDR3 region has 15 residues. Germline values: CDR1 SGHTA, CDR2 FQGNSA. For the CDR3, the DNA is TGTGCCAGCAGCTCACAACAGGGGTACCAAGAGACCCAGTACTTC. Translated: CASSSQQGYQETQYF.

The chain links TRBV18 to TRBJ2-7, with D perhaps TRBD2 (6 bases). The CDR3 has 14 residues. V lost 3 bases and J 6 bases, leaving 15 bases between the germline ends. From germline, CDR1 is KGHSH and CDR2 LQKENI. Written as DNA, the CDR3 is TGTGCCAGCTCACCGCCGGGGGTGCCAGCCGAGCAGTACTTC. Translation: CASSPPGVPAEQYF.

There are a few counts of this clone. The chain links TRBV4-3 to TRBJ2-5, with D unclear. The germline V gene has CDR1 LGHNA and CDR2 YSLEER. The CDR3 covers 16 residues. The V and J ends lost 4 bases and 1 base respectively, with 16 bases between them. The CDR3 nucleotides read TGCGCCAGCAGCCCGAGAGGTCCGGGTTCCCAAGAGACCCAGTACTTC. Residues: CASSPRGPGSQETQYF.

V usage is TRBV10-3 and J usage is TRBJ2-7, with 7 bases that match TRBD2. The length of the CDR3 is 15 residues. The junction had 4 bases not matched to a gene; V was cut back by 2 bases and J by 0 bases. Germline V lookup: CDR1 ENHRY, CDR2 SYGVKD. The CDR3 sequence: CAISELAANSYEQYF. The CDR3, as DNA: TGTGCCATCAGTGAGCTAGCGGCTAACTCCTACGAGCAGTACTTC.

This chain links TRBV30 with TRBJ2-4; D gene unclear. Trimming removed 4 bases from V and 4 bases from J, with 8 bases in between. The CDR3 totals 12 residues. Germline V gene lookup returns CDR1 GTSNPN and CDR2 SVGIG (reference sequence). Here the CDR3 DNA reads TGTGCCTGGATCCCCGGGAAAAACATTCAGTACTTC. This codes for CAWIPGKNIQYF.

This rearrangement joins TRBV29-1 to TRBJ2-2; the D gene is possibly TRBD2 (5 bases). Germline CDR1 SQVTM, CDR2 ANQGSEA. Trimming took 7 bases from V and 6 from J, leaving 9 bases between them. CDR3 length: 11 residues. The CDR3, as DNA: TGCAGCGCCGGGAATGCCGGGGAGCTGTTTTTT. This sequence encodes CSAGNAGELFF.

The rearrangement joins TRBV9 to TRBJ1-2; 10 bases map to TRBD1. The germline gives CDR1 SGDLS, CDR2 YYNGEE. The J segment lost 14 bases and the V segment lost 0 bases, leaving 10 bases of the junction unmatched. This CDR3 contains 14 residues. The CDR3 is CASSVGGQGDRLTF. In DNA, the CDR3 is TGTGCCAGCAGCGTAGGAGGACAGGGGGACCGCTTAACCTTC.

The J gene is TRBJ2-3, the V gene TRBV2; 7 bases are shared with TRBD1. The CDR3 has 14 residues. From germline, CDR1 is SNHLY and CDR2 FYNNEI. Trimming removed 6 bases from V and 1 base from J; junction bases left unmatched: 4. CDR3 sequence reads: CASSNDRGTDTQYF. CDR3 nucleotide sequence: TGTGCCAGCAGCAACGACAGGGGCACAGATACGCAGTATTTT. The complete variable domain, with remaining parts taken from reference TRBV2 and TRBJ2-3, reads EPEVTQTPSHQVTQMGQEVILRCVPISNHLYFYWYRQILGQKVEFLVSFYNNEISEKSEIFDDQFSVERPDGSNFTLKIRSTKLEDSAMYFCASSNDRGTDTQYFGPGTRLTVL.

This chain connects TRBV5-1 to TRBJ2-5; the D gene is possibly TRBD2 (5 bases). From germline, CDR1 is SGHRS and CDR2 YFSETQ. This CDR3 is built from 13 residues. V lost 7 bases and J lost 2, with 12 bases in between. This chain's CDR3 is CASQRPGQETQYF. The CDR3 nucleotides are TGCGCCAGCCAACGCCCGGGGCAAGAGACCCAGTACTTC. Complete variable domain (other parts from reference TRBV5-1 and TRBJ2-5): KAGVTQTPRYLIKTRGQQVTLSCSPISGHRSVSWYQQTPGQGLQFLFEYFSETQRNKGNFPGRFSGRQFSNSRSEMNVSTLELGDSALYLCASQRPGQETQYFGPGTRLLVL.

The DNA for the CDR3 is TGTGCCAGCAGTCCTAGCGCCTTCTACGAGCAGTACTTC. This codes for CASSPSAFYEQYF. The V call is TRBV2, the J call TRBJ2-7; D is perhaps TRBD2 (6 bases). The CDR3 runs 13 residues. Germline loops: CDR1 SNHLY, CDR2 FYNNEI. The V end lost 5 bases, the J end lost 3 bases, and 11 bases lay between the germline ends.

This clone was found a few times. V gene TRBV10-3 combines with J gene TRBJ1-5; 7 bases are shared with TRBD1. Germline CDR1 and CDR2: ENHRY and SYGVKD. Trimming removed 6 bases from V and 1 base from J; junction bases left unmatched: 9. This CDR3 spans 16 amino acids. CDR3 protein: CAISKQGLESNQPQHF. The CDR3 region has the DNA TGTGCCATCAGCAAACAGGGGTTAGAAAGCAATCAGCCCCAGCATTTT.

The rearrangement uses TRBV27 and TRBJ2-3; 8 bases align to TRBD1. The V segment lost 2 bases and the J segment 6 bases; nucleotides outside the gene matches: 13. The CDR3 is 17 residues long. The germline V gene encodes CDR1 MNHEY and CDR2 SMNVEV (reference sequence). CDR3 sequence (DNA): TGTGCCAGCAGTTTAGCGTTGGGTCAGGGGGCGCGCGATACGCAGTATTTT. The encoded protein is CASSLALGQGARDTQYF.

V is TRBV28 and J is TRBJ1-5; 8 bases match TRBD1. Germline assignment: CDR1 MDHEN and CDR2 SYDVKM. This CDR3 has 15 residues. Trimming took 0 bases from V and 2 from J; bases not matched to a gene: 0. The CDR3 region is CASSLWDRGNQPQHF. The CDR3 DNA reads as TGTGCCAGCAGTTTATGGGACAGGGGCAATCAGCCCCAGCATTTT.

V gene TRBV28 combines with J gene TRBJ1-2; D is uncertain. V lost 11 bases, J lost 1 base, and 11 bases lay in between. Germline values: CDR1 MDHEN, CDR2 SYDVKM. This CDR3 spans 12 amino acids. CDR3 in DNA: TGTGCCTGCGTGGAGGGTAACTATGGCTACACCTTC. It translates to CACVEGNYGYTF.

This clone was seen just once. V is TRBV6-5 and J is TRBJ1-3; D is ambiguous. This CDR3 contains 13 residues. The V gene lost 8 bases and the J gene lost 7 bases, with 15 bases spanning the gap. Germline CDR1 and CDR2: MNHEY and SVGAGI. The CDR3 sequence: CASRGGLRNTIYF. The DNA for the CDR3 is TGTGCCAGCCGGGGAGGTCTGAGGAACACCATATATTTT.

The CDR3 loop is CASSLLGAPLHF. CDR3 DNA sequence: TGTGCCAGCAGCTTGTTAGGGGCACCCCTCCACTTT. This sequence joins TRBV7-9 and TRBJ1-6, with D perhaps matching TRBD1 (5 bases). The CDR3 spans 12 residues. The germline V gene encodes CDR1 SEHNR and CDR2 FQNEAQ (reference sequence). Trimming cost V 3 bases and J 11 bases, with 8 bases left between them.

Regarding this clone: One end of the junction is discordant with germline, which a read error may explain. This sample includes further DNA sequences coding for the same CDR3. The chain links TRBV28 to TRBJ1-1; D is ambiguous. The germline gives CDR1 MDHEN, CDR2 SYDVKM. The CDR3 loop spans 13 amino acids. The CDR3 DNA reads as TGTGCCAGCAGCCCCGGTGCCCTGACTGAAGCCTTCTTT. Residues: CASSPGALTEAFF. Combining the CDR3 with reference TRBV28 and TRBJ1-1 gives the whole variable domain DVKVTQSSRYLVKRTGEKVFLECVQDMDHENMFWYRQDPGLGLRLIYFSYDVKMKEKGDIPEGYSVSREKKERFSLILESASTNQTSMYLCASSPGALTEAFFGQGTRLTVV.

V gene TRBV28 combines with J gene TRBJ1-1; TRBD1 matches at 7 bases. The V segment lost 5 bases and the J segment 6 bases; nucleotides outside the gene matches: 18. Germline values: CDR1 MDHEN, CDR2 SYDVKM. The CDR3 consists of 17 residues. The chain's CDR3 is CASSTPPTLTGRSEAFF. CDR3 DNA sequence: TGTGCCAGCAGTACTCCCCCAACCTTGACAGGGAGGTCTGAAGCTTTCTTT.

The chain has TRBV2 and TRBJ1-1, with TRBD1 matching over 7 bases. V dropped 8 bases and J dropped 6; count of bases not matched to a gene: 12. Germline assignment: CDR1 SNHLY and CDR2 FYNNEI. The CDR3 has 14 amino acids. The CDR3 protein is CASGRERGLPEAFF. The CDR3 bases are TGTGCCAGCGGACGGGAGAGGGGGCTACCTGAAGCTTTCTTT.

The genes are TRBV7-2 and TRBJ2-7; 8 bases map to TRBD1. The V segment lost 3 bases and the J segment 1 base; nucleotides outside the gene matches: 11. From germline, CDR1 is SGHTA and CDR2 FQGNSA. The CDR3 is 17 residues long. The CDR3 DNA follows: TGTGCCAGCAGCTTCTCTAGTCCCGGGACAGGTTCCTACGAGCAGTACTTC. It specifies CASSFSSPGTGSYEQYF.

The chain carries TRBV19 and TRBJ1-1; the D gene is possibly TRBD1 (6 bases). Germline assignment: CDR1 LNHDA and CDR2 SQIVND (reference sequence). This CDR3 contains 14 residues. V lost 2 bases and J 3 bases, leaving 10 bases between the germline ends. The CDR3 spells CASSIRDTHTEAFF. CDR3 sequence (DNA): TGTGCCAGTAGTATACGGGACACACACACTGAAGCTTTCTTT.